Listed below are T cell receptor beta chains from one sample, sequenced in a study of neurological immune-mediated disorders. Via MiXCR, TCRdb re-called the 5' RACE reads, giving one row per CDR3 protein. The repertoire holds 60,000 or so distinct CDR3 sequences, roughly 3.5% seen once, with about 7% in the top ten. Sample: PBMCs. The receptors come from a woman aged 60-70 years with multiple sclerosis. Both conserved end residues are part of each CDR3. A D gene is named only where the DNA matches it firmly. Clone size is given as once, few, many, or a class for an expanded clone.

v_gene: TRBV27; j_gene: TRBJ2-1; d_gene: TRBD2; abundance: many; CDR3aa: CASKGTSVVNEQFF; CDR3nt: TGTGCCAGCAAAGGGACTAGCGTAGTGAATGAGCAGTTCTTC
v_gene: TRBV5-4; j_gene: TRBJ2-5; d_gene: NA; abundance: many; CDR3aa: CASSLGASETQYF; CDR3nt: TGTGCCAGCAGCCTCGGGGCCTCAGAGACCCAGTACTTC
v_gene: TRBV5-6; j_gene: TRBJ1-5; d_gene: TRBD1; abundance: many; CDR3aa: CASSLGGGRQPQHF; CDR3nt: TGTGCCAGCAGCTTGGGAGGGGGCAGGCAGCCCCAGCATTTT
v_gene: TRBV20-1; j_gene: TRBJ1-3; d_gene: NA; abundance: many; CDR3aa: CSARLAAAGNTIYF; CDR3nt: TGCAGTGCTAGGCTCGCGGCTGCTGGAAACACCATATATTTT
v_gene: TRBV20-1; j_gene: TRBJ2-1; d_gene: TRBD2; abundance: many; CDR3aa: CSARDGTSPSSYNEQFF; CDR3nt: TGCAGTGCTAGAGATGGGACTAGCCCCAGCTCCTACAATGAGCAGTTCTTC
v_gene: TRBV12-3/TRBV12-4; j_gene: TRBJ2-7; d_gene: TRBD2; abundance: many; CDR3aa: CASRLAGGPEQYF; CDR3nt: TGTGCCAGCAGACTAGCGGGGGGGCCCGAGCAGTACTTC
v_gene: TRBV3-1; j_gene: TRBJ1-2; d_gene: NA; abundance: many; CDR3aa: CASSQTGIRNYGYTF; CDR3nt: TGTGCCAGCAGCCAAACAGGCATCCGTAACTATGGCTACACCTTC
v_gene: TRBV11-2; j_gene: TRBJ2-2; d_gene: TRBD1; abundance: many; CDR3aa: CASSRQGNTGELFF; CDR3nt: TGTGCCAGCAGCCGACAGGGCAACACCGGGGAGCTGTTTTTT
v_gene: TRBV5-6; j_gene: TRBJ1-1; d_gene: TRBD1; abundance: many; CDR3aa: CASSSDRAMNTEAFF; CDR3nt: TGTGCCAGCAGCTCCGACAGGGCGATGAACACTGAAGCTTTCTTT
v_gene: TRBV14; j_gene: TRBJ2-7; d_gene: NA; abundance: many; CDR3aa: CASSKNYEQYF; CDR3nt: TGTGCCAGCAGCAAGAACTACGAGCAGTACTTC
v_gene: TRBV5-1; j_gene: TRBJ2-3; d_gene: NA; abundance: many; CDR3aa: CASSLGPRESDTQYF; CDR3nt: TGCGCCAGCAGCTTGGGTCCTAGGGAGAGCGATACGCAGTATTTT
v_gene: TRBV5-1; j_gene: TRBJ1-5; d_gene: NA; abundance: many; CDR3aa: CASSFSVGGQPQHF; CDR3nt: TGCGCCAGCAGCTTTTCAGTAGGTGGGCAGCCCCAGCATTTT